The present T cell receptor (beta chain) was sequenced within a study of neurological immune-mediated disorders. Germline V gives CDR1 DFQATT, CDR2 SNEGSKA (reference sequence). The CDR3 runs 13 residues. Deletions cut 2 bases from V and 5 bases from J, with 13 bases between. Time point denoted: longitudinal time-point 2. From 2 million PBMCs stored at -80 C, the unsorted libraries were generated. The output of every sequencing run, over 190 million TCR-beta sequences, came from 15-18 subjects. TCRdb reprocessed the 5' RACE reads with MiXCR, giving one entry per CDR3 protein. The sample holds roughly 60,000 distinct CDR3 sequences, 8.5% to 10% seen once. This clonotype was counted many times.

This TCR was recovered from a man aged 30 to 39 in good health. V usage is TRBV20-1 and J usage is TRBJ2-7; TRBD2 is a possible D gene (6 bases). Sequenced sample: PBMCs. This chain's CDR3 is CSARHHSGDEQYF. The CDR3 coding sequence is TGCAGTGCTAGACACCACTCGGGAGACGAGCAGTACTTC.